Below, 8 T cell receptor beta chains from the same sample are listed, as sequenced in a study of blood T cell repertoires in COVID-19. Measured with immunoSEQ multiplex PCR; TCRdb has only the in-frame clones, and not every one. Here the sample spans about 200,000 clones, around nine tenths being singletons. Sequencing was carried out using peripheral blood. These receptors were obtained from a man between 50 and 59 years old with COVID-19, enrolled during active disease.

The rearrangement uses TRBV3-1 (or the pseudogene TRBV3-2) and TRBJ2-1; 9 bases are a match to TRBD2. The length of the CDR3 is 20 residues. Germline V CDR1 and CDR2: LGHDT, YNNKEL (reference sequence). The V segment lost 0 bases and the J segment 0 bases; nucleotides outside the gene matches: 12. The CDR3 nucleotides are TGTGCCAGCAGCCAAGATGAAGGGACTAGCATCTCGAGCTCCTACAATGAGCAGTTCTTC. It is translated as CASSQDEGTSISSSYNEQFF.

The chain has TRBV5-1 and TRBJ1-1, with a tentative D call TRBD1 (6 bases). The ends were cut back, 0 bases at V and 8 bases at J, with 8 bases in the middle. Germline CDR1 is SGHRS and CDR2 is YFSETQ. There are 12 residues in the CDR3. The CDR3: CASSLAGQEAFF. CDR3 nucleotides: TGCGCCAGCAGCTTGGCCGGACAGGAAGCTTTCTTT.

This chain links TRBV6-5 with TRBJ1-1; 7 nucleotides line up with TRBD1. Looked up from germline, CDR1 is MNHEY and CDR2 is SVGAGI. This CDR3 is 15 amino acids long. V lost 6 bases, J lost 6 bases, and 13 bases stayed unmatched. The CDR3 reads CASRTRGSGDSEAFF. CDR3 in DNA: TGTGCCAGCAGGACCAGGGGGTCCGGGGACTCTGAAGCTTTCTTT.

In its sample, this clone was seen once. The chain recombines TRBV9 with TRBJ2-5; 7 bases match TRBD1. CDR3 length: 15 amino acids. With V trimmed by 4 bases and J by 2 bases, 8 bases remained unmatched. Germline lookup yields CDR1 SGDLS and CDR2 YYNGEE. CDR3 sequence: CASSPRMGQQETQYF. DNA of the CDR3: TGTGCCAGCAGCCCCCGGATGGGACAGCAAGAGACCCAGTACTTC.

CDR3 sequence reads: CSVGPLYTDTQYF. In DNA, the CDR3 is TGCAGCGTTGGTCCCCTCTACACAGATACGCAGTATTTT. V gene TRBV29-1 combines with J gene TRBJ2-3; D uncertain. CDR1 is SQVTM and CDR2 is ANQGSEA in the germline V gene. The CDR3 totals 13 residues. Trimming took 4 bases from V and 2 from J, leaving 10 bases between them.

The chain is built from TRBV6-5 and TRBJ1-4, with TRBD1 matching over 9 bases. Germline CDR1 MNHEY, CDR2 SVGAGI. V lost 10 bases and J lost 7; bases outside the gene matches: 10. The CDR3 is made up of 14 amino acids. In DNA, the CDR3 is TGTGCCACCCGGGACAGGGTTGGGGGTGAAAAACTGTTTTTT. This sequence encodes CATRDRVGGEKLFF.

The chain employs TRBV7-9 and TRBJ2-7; possible D gene TRBD1, 5 bases. CDR1 is SEHNR and CDR2 is FQNEAQ in the germline V gene (reference sequence). V was trimmed by 5 bases and J by 5 bases, leaving 13 bases between them. The CDR3 spans 13 residues. The CDR3 DNA reads as TGTGCCAGCAGCCCCTCCCAGGGTAACGAGCAGTACTTC. Translated: CASSPSQGNEQYF.

The V and J genes are TRBV2 and TRBJ2-7; 14 positions agree with TRBD2. The germline V gene has CDR1 SNHLY and CDR2 FYNNEI. This CDR3 has 22 residues. V shed 7 bases, J shed 0 bases, and the junction held 23 bases outside the gene matches. The CDR3 bases are TGTGCCAGCAACTGGGACAGGACTAAGACTAGCGGGAGGGCCTTCGACTCCTACGAGCAGTACTTC. This gives the protein CASNWDRTKTSGRAFDSYEQYF.